This T cell receptor beta chain was identified during a study of Ad26.COV2.S vaccination and SARS-CoV-2 variants. Looking at the study overall: A COV1001 Ad26.COV2.S trial-arm participant provided the sample. Study-wide results and caveats: There was a possibility that the TCR breadth and depth analyses underestimated total T cell responses. A substantial breadth of spike-specific CD8+ and CD4+ T cell responses after vaccination has been reported.

The treatment is: some 20 received Ad26.COV2.S at low or high dose, single or two shots; about five received placebo; per-sample allocation not given. Each sample was drawn 63 days after the first injection (of vaccine or placebo). Vaccine was an Ad26 vector expressing Wuhan-strain SARS-CoV-2 spike. As to this clone: Antigen specificity is unknown.

TCRdb's copy holds only in-frame clones and misses some; the assay was immunoSEQ multiplex PCR. The data show 350,000 to 550,000 clones, 89% seen once. This specimen was peripheral blood, taken in a trial of Ad26.COV2.S vaccine versus placebo. This receptor was obtained from a person between 18 and 65 years old who received the Ad26.COV2.S COVID-19 vaccine or a placebo.

The CDR3 DNA follows: TGTGCCAGCAGCTTCTCTGGGGCCAACGTCCTGACTTTC. Translating gives CASSFSGANVLTF. The chain joins TRBV11-2 to TRBJ2-6; no clear D gene. CDR3 length: 13 amino acids. With 3 bases removed from V and 0 bases from J, the gap between germline ends came to 0 bases. Germline V gene sequence: CDR1 SGHAT, CDR2 FQNNGV.